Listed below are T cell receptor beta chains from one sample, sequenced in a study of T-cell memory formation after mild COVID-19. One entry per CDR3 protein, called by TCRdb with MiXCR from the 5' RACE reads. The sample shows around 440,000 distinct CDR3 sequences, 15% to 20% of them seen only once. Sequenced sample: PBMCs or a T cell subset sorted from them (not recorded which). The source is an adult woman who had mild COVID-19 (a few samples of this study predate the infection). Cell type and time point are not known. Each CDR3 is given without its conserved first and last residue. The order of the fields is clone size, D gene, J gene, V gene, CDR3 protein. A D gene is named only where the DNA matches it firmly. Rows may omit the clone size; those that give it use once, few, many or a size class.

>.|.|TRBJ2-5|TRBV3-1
ASSQGAIGGETQY
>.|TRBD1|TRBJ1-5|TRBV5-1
ASSLEGGPDQPQH
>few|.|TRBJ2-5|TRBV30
AWSAPPASPRF
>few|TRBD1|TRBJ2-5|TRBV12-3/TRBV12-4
ASSSRRDSQETQY
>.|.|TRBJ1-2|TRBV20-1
SAPSWTDNYGYT
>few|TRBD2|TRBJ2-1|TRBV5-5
ASSRGLAGESGSYNEQF
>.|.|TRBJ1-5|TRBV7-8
ASSLGGDSRVQPQH
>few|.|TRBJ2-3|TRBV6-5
ASSLILSSTDTQY
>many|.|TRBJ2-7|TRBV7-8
ASSLFETQGGEQY
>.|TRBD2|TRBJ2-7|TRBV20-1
SAREGTSGRDEQY
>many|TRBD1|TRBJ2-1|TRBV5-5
ASSSAGTGNNEQF
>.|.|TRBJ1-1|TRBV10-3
AISTTQRAPRGEAF
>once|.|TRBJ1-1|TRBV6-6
ASRNSPLNTEAF
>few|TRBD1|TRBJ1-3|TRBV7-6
ASSLGASQGALRTIY
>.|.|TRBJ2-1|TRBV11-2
ASSLATGFSQGEQF
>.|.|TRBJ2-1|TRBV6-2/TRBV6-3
ASSGNPGTPSPI
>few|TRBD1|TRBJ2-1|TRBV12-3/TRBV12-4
ASMGQGANEQF
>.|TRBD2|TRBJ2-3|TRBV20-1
SAGLAGGTDTQY
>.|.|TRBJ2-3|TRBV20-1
SARPMTLTDTQY
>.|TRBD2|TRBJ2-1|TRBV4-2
ASSQDPVAGYNEQF
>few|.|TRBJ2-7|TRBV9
ASSVNDHYEQY
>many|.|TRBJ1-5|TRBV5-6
ASSKDGGHQPQH
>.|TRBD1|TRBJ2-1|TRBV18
ASSQLGTASNEQF
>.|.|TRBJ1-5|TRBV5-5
ASSLGPDPSNQPQH
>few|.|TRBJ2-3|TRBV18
ASSPTTPDTQY
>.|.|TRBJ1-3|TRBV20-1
SARPVSGNTIY
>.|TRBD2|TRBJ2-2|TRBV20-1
SAPGLVSGELF
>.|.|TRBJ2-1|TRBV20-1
SARDLVARYNEQF
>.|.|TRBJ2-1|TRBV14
ASSLQHFVYNEQF
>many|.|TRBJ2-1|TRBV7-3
ASSPSGASYNEQF
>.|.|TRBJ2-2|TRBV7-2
ASSQWPPRVTNTGELF
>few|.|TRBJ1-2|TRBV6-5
ASSYQGSWGYT
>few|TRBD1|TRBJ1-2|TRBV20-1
SAREPTGEKYGYT
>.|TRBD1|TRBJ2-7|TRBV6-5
ASSPGQGNYEQY
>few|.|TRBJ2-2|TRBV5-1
ASRRVQNTGELF
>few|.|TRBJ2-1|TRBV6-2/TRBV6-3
ASSHRRRDEQF
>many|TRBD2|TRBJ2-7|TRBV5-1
ASSLGPAGTYEQY
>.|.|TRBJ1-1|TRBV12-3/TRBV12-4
ASSLSGTMNTEAF
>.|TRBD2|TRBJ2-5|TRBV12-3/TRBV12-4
ASSLRLAGGVDQY
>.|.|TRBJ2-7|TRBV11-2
ASRQGLLYEQY
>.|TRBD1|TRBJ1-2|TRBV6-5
ASSYYMGQGANYGYT
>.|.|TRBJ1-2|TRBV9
ASSHPRGENYGYT
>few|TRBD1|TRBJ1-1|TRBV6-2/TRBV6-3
ASREDRGAEAF
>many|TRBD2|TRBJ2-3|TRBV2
ASGRPAGGTDTQY
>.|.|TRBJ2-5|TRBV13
ASSPPRAEGGETQY
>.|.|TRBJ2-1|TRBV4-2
ASSREAVTTYNEQF
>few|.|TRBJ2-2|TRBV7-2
ASSQRDSPIKGELF
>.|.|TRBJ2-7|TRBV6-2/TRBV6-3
ASSYSTNSHPTIYEQY
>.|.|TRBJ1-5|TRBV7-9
ASSLAAGLGNQPQH
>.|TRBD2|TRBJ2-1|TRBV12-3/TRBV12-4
ASSPGLAGWDEQF
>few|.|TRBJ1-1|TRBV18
ASSPPNAPANTEAF